The sequence of this T cell receptor beta chain was determined in a study of CD8+ T cells in alopecia areata. Concerning this clone itself: The target antigen is unknown.

Study-level results: There were many expanded lesional clones persisting in scalp and blood during tofacitinib. Affected scalp, especially in alopecia totalis/universalis, had a higher clonality than normal scalp did.

Following extraction, RNA underwent reverse transcription to cDNA, which served as the sequencing template. The assay was immunoSEQ multiplex PCR, and TCRdb's table has in-frame clones only and misses some. The sample has about 210,000 clones; around 66% are singletons. The CDR3 contains 15 residues. CDR1 and CDR2 from the germline V gene are SGHDT and YYEEEE. The V and J ends lost 1 base and 3 bases respectively, with 14 bases between them. Treatment noted: oral pan-JAK inhibitor, 5-10 mg twice daily. The origin of this receptor is a human donor with alopecia areata. V gene TRBV5-6 combines with J gene TRBJ2-7, with D possibly TRBD1 on 6 matching bases. The sequencing here drew on CD4+ T cells sorted from blood, taken between weeks 43 and 45, from a patient treated with tofacitinib. The CDR3 sequence: CASSLRFRGYYEQYF. As DNA, the CDR3 is TGTGCCAGCAGCTTGCGTTTCAGGGGATACTACGAGCAGTACTTC.